The 14 T cell receptor beta chains presented below share a single source sample, sequenced in a study of shared clonotypes between healthy human individuals. Sequencing was performed with immunoSEQ multiplex PCR; in TCRdb, only in-frame clones are kept and a portion is missing. The table lists some 2 million clones, 85% to 95% of them singletons. CD45RO-negative, CCR7-positively selected cells formed the naive CD8 fraction, excluding terminally differentiated effector memory CD45RA+ cells. Material for sequencing was naive CD8+ T cells sorted from blood. These receptors originate from a man between 18 and 35 years old in good health.

The chain employs TRBV27 and TRBJ2-3; D possibly matches TRBD1 or TRBD2 (5 bases each). V was shortened by 4 bases and J by 2 bases, with 13 bases between the two germline ends. The CDR3 loop spans 15 amino acids. CDR1 and CDR2 from the germline V gene are MNHEY and SMNVEV (reference sequence). CDR3 protein: CASSYRWDLTDTQYF. DNA for the CDR3: TGTGCCAGCAGTTACCGGTGGGACCTCACAGATACGCAGTATTTT.

The chain couples TRBV2 to TRBJ1-1; D is possibly TRBD1 (6 bases). There are 15 residues in the CDR3. Germline CDR1 SNHLY, CDR2 FYNNEI. Trimming took off 3 bases at V and 0 bases at J, with 11 bases between the two ends. The CDR3 DNA is TGTGCCAGCAGTGATCTGGGGGCGGTGAACACTGAAGCTTTCTTT. Protein: CASSDLGAVNTEAFF.

V gene TRBV30 combines with J gene TRBJ2-3; 7 bases fit TRBD2. Looked up from germline, CDR1 is GTSNPN and CDR2 is SVGIG (reference sequence). The V and J ends lost 3 bases and 0 bases, in that order; junction bases with no gene match: 9. This CDR3 comprises 16 residues. The CDR3 DNA sequence: TGTGCCTGGAGCCTAGGAGCGGGGATTAGCACAGATACGCAGTATTTT. Translating gives CAWSLGAGISTDTQYF.

The chain links TRBV4-1 to TRBJ2-7; possible D gene TRBD1, 5 bases. The germline V gene has CDR1 MGHRA and CDR2 YSYEKL. This CDR3 is built from 15 residues. V lost 1 base and J lost 5, with 15 bases in between. The CDR3 loop reads CASSQAPGMGNEQYF. In DNA, the CDR3 is TGCGCCAGCAGCCAAGCGCCAGGGATGGGCAACGAGCAGTACTTC.

The chain uses TRBV27 and TRBJ2-2, with 9 positions matching TRBD1. Germline trimming cut 3 bases from V and 4 bases from J; bases unmatched to any gene: 6. Looked up from germline, CDR1 is MNHEY and CDR2 is SMNVEV (reference sequence). This CDR3 region has 16 residues. The CDR3 sequence: CASSFGTGLFTGELFF. In DNA form, the CDR3 reads TGTGCCAGCAGTTTCGGGACAGGGCTATTCACCGGGGAGCTGTTTTTT.

The gene calls are TRBV19 and TRBJ1-3; a possible D gene is TRBD1 (5 bases). The V end was cut by 5 bases, the J end by 0 bases, with 14 bases between. This CDR3 has 16 amino acids. The germline V gene has CDR1 LNHDA and CDR2 SQIVND (reference sequence). CDR3 region: CASSFGHTSSGNTIYF. The CDR3 region has the DNA TGTGCCAGTAGTTTTGGACATACGAGCTCTGGAAACACCATATATTTT.

CDR3 sequence (DNA): TGCGCCAGCAGCCCCGGCAGGGAGGGGCTCGGGAACGAGCAGTACTTC. Translated, it gives CASSPGREGLGNEQYF. The rearrangement uses TRBV4-3 and TRBJ2-7; the match to TRBD2 covers 7 bases. The CDR3 extends over 16 amino acids. V dropped 4 bases and J dropped 5; count of bases not matched to a gene: 14. Germline lookup yields CDR1 LGHNA and CDR2 YSLEER.

The rearrangement uses TRBV6-5 and TRBJ2-5, with TRBD2 matching 11 bases. Germline CDR1 reads MNHEY; CDR2 reads SVGAGI. The CDR3 extends over 15 amino acids. Trimming removed 6 bases from V and 3 bases from J; junction bases left unmatched: 6. DNA for the CDR3: TGTGCCAGCAGAGCCCGACTAGCGGGAAAAGAGACCCAGTACTTC. It is translated as CASRARLAGKETQYF.

The CDR3 reads CASSSSDSYEQYF. The CDR3 DNA sequence: TGTGCCAGCAGCTCAAGCGACTCCTACGAGCAGTACTTC. The J gene is TRBJ2-7, the V gene TRBV11-2, with D uncertain. V shed 4 bases and J shed 0 bases, with 7 bases lying between them. Germline V lookup: CDR1 SGHAT, CDR2 FQNNGV. CDR3 size: 13 residues.

The chain uses TRBV7-9 and TRBJ2-5; D remains ambiguous. Germline CDR1 and CDR2: SEHNR and FQNEAQ (reference sequence). With 5 bases removed from V and 5 bases from J, the gap between germline ends came to 9 bases. The CDR3 covers 12 residues. CDR3 region: CASSPLMETQYF. The CDR3 DNA is TGTGCCAGCAGCCCTCTCATGGAGACCCAGTACTTC.

CDR3 sequence: CASSISSGGNSPLHF. Here the CDR3 DNA reads TGTGCCAGCTCAATTTCGTCGGGAGGTAATTCACCCCTCCACTTT. The V gene is TRBV6-1, the J gene TRBJ1-6; the D is unclear. Trimming pared 8 bases from V and 6 bases from J, leaving 17 bases between. This CDR3 region has 15 residues. CDR1 is MNHNS, CDR2 SASEGT, per germline.

Of note for this clone: The same CDR3 arises from other DNA sequences in this sample as well. The gene calls are TRBV7-9 and TRBJ2-7; no clear D. Germline V gives CDR1 SEHNR, CDR2 FQNEAQ (reference sequence). Trimming removed 1 base at V and 7 bases at J, with 8 bases between. The CDR3 spans 12 residues. This CDR3 reads CASSLEGREQYF. CDR3 nucleotides: TGTGCCAGCAGCTTAGAAGGAAGGGAGCAGTACTTC.

The chain links TRBV9 to TRBJ2-7; 8 bases agree with TRBD2. Looked up from germline, CDR1 is SGDLS and CDR2 is YYNGEE. The CDR3 covers 13 residues. With 4 bases clipped from V and 3 bases from J, the junction kept 3 bases outside the gene matches. CDR3 sequence: CASSQSGGYEQYF. The CDR3 bases are TGTGCCAGCAGCCAGAGCGGGGGCTACGAGCAGTACTTC.

The chain links TRBV4-1 to TRBJ2-1; D is uncertain. V was cut by 1 base and J by 5 bases, with 12 bases left in between. CDR3 length: 15 amino acids. Germline V lookup: CDR1 MGHRA, CDR2 YSYEKL. The DNA of the CDR3 is TGCGCCAGCAGCCAAGGCACCGGCCCACACAATGAGCAGTTCTTC. This sequence encodes CASSQGTGPHNEQFF.